The table lists the clone carrying this T cell receptor (beta chain) with a few counts. The antigen is not known. A J-beta primer mix and a sample-barcoded 5' primer were used in a second PCR of about 7 to 12 cycles. TCRdb reanalysed the 5' RACE reads using MiXCR and keeps one entry per CDR3 protein. The sample holds 1.5 million to 2 million distinct CDR3 sequences, roughly 27% seen once. The record originates from a study of blood T cells in healthy people across ages. Whole-study findings and limits: TCR beta diversity, measured per million T cells, fell in a roughly linear way with age.

Germline V lookup: CDR1 KGHSH, CDR2 LQKENI. The CDR3 has 16 residues. Losses at the gene ends were 3 bases for V and 1 base for J; bases not matched to a gene: 7. The receptor was derived from a woman in her 30s in good health. The sample taken for sequencing was blood. The gene calls are TRBV18 and TRBJ2-3; 7 nucleotides agree with TRBD1. The CDR3 DNA reads TGTGCCAGCTCACCGAGAACAGGGGCACGCACAGATACGCAGTATTTT. As protein: CASSPRTGARTDTQYF.